The rows below give T cell receptor beta chains drawn from one sample of a study of patients and donors after allogeneic stem cell transplantation. TCRdb reanalysed the RT-PCR reads using MiXCR and keeps one entry per CDR3 protein. The sample records 800,000 to 1,000,000 distinct CDR3 sequences, 18% being singletons. Sequencing input: blood, either unsorted or a sorted T cell fraction (not recorded which). The receptors shown here come from a human donor who was either an allogeneic HSCT recipient or a stem cell or donor lymphocyte infusion donor (not recorded which). It is not recorded whose cells these are; they may come from a transplant donor. The CDR3 runs from the conserved cysteine through the conserved F or W. The D gene is left open where the match is weak. Only some rows state a clone size, as once, few, many or a class for expanded clones.

J	size	D	V	CDR3	DNA
TRBJ1-1	many	.	TRBV12-3/TRBV12-4	CASSLGDSTEAFF	TGTGCCAGCAGTTTAGGGGACTCCACTGAAGCTTTCTTT
TRBJ1-5	once	TRBD1	TRBV15	CATSGQGINQPQHF	TGTGCCACCAGCGGACAGGGGATCAATCAGCCCCAGCATTTT
TRBJ2-7	.	.	TRBV27	CASSLSGPIYEQYF	TGTGCCAGCAGTTTATCGGGACCGATCTACGAGCAGTACTTC
TRBJ2-5	.	TRBD1	TRBV5-1	CASSLGGQGERETQYF	TGCGCCAGCAGCTTGGGAGGACAGGGTGAGAGAGAGACCCAGTACTTC
TRBJ2-7	many	TRBD1	TRBV12-3/TRBV12-4	CASSPGQGLSYEQYF	TGTGCCAGCAGCCCAGGACAGGGGCTCTCCTACGAGCAGTACTTC
TRBJ2-4	many	TRBD1	TRBV12-3/TRBV12-4	CASRPGTDKNIQYF	TGTGCCAGCAGACCTGGGACAGACAAAAACATTCAGTACTTC
TRBJ2-5	many	TRBD1	TRBV24-1	CATSDRDSQETQYF	TGTGCCACCAGTGACCGGGACAGCCAAGAGACCCAGTACTTC
TRBJ2-2	few	TRBD2	TRBV20-1	CSAIATSGSAGELFF	TGCAGTGCTATCGCCACTAGCGGGAGCGCCGGGGAGCTGTTTTTT
TRBJ2-3	few	TRBD2	TRBV5-1	CASSSSTSGRAGRTDTQYF	TGCGCCAGCAGCTCGTCGACTAGCGGGAGGGCTGGTCGCACAGATACGCAGTATTTT
TRBJ2-1	.	.	TRBV25-1	CASNPTGKYNEQFF	TGTGCCAGCAACCCTACCGGGAAATACAATGAGCAGTTCTTC
TRBJ1-4	few	TRBD1	TRBV5-1	CASSSWTGPEKLFF	TGCGCCAGCAGCTCATGGACAGGGCCCGAAAAACTGTTTTTT
TRBJ2-1	many	.	TRBV29-1	CSVEESPFSGQQFF	TGCAGCGTTGAAGAATCACCATTTTCGGGACAGCAGTTCTTC
TRBJ2-5	.	TRBD2	TRBV2	CASSWTSGRAVQETQYF	TGTGCCAGCAGTTGGACTAGCGGGAGGGCCGTCCAAGAGACCCAGTACTTC
TRBJ2-2	few	TRBD1	TRBV15	CATSFDRGRWSNTGELFF	TGTGCCACCAGCTTCGACAGGGGGCGATGGTCGAACACCGGGGAGCTGTTTTTT
TRBJ2-5	.	TRBD2	TRBV9	CASSVELAGETQYF	TGTGCCAGCAGCGTAGAGCTAGCGGGAGAGACCCAGTACTTC
TRBJ2-5	few	TRBD1	TRBV5-1	CASSLDRGWETQYF	TGCGCCAGCAGCTTAGACAGGGGATGGGAGACCCAGTACTTC
TRBJ1-2	.	.	TRBV7-2	CASSLPWGGYTF	TGTGCCAGCAGCTTACCTTGGGGGGGCTACACCTTC
TRBJ2-6	few	TRBD1	TRBV24-1	CATSDFSSGTGGSGANVLTF	TGTGCCACCAGTGATTTTAGCTCCGGGACAGGGGGCTCTGGGGCCAACGTCCTGACTTTC
TRBJ1-6	.	.	TRBV12-3/TRBV12-4	CASRTNREYNSPLHF	TGTGCCAGCAGAACCAACCGGGAATATAATTCACCCCTCCACTTT
TRBJ1-6	.	.	TRBV7-2	CASTLPRSYNSPLHF	TGTGCCAGCACCCTACCTCGGTCCTATAATTCACCCCTCCACTTT
TRBJ2-3	few	.	TRBV9	CASSVRLEQRGDTQYF	TGTGCCAGCAGCGTCCGTCTTGAGCAGAGGGGAGATACGCAGTATTTT
TRBJ2-1	few	.	TRBV9	CASSAQTLEHEQFF	TGTGCCAGCAGCGCCCAGACACTAGAGCATGAGCAGTTCTTC
TRBJ1-2	.	.	TRBV5-5	CASRSRTAINYGYTF	TGTGCCAGCAGGTCGAGGACAGCGATCAACTATGGCTACACCTTC
TRBJ2-7	.	TRBD1	TRBV15	CATSRGTGRSPYEQYF	TGTGCCACCAGCAGAGGGACAGGGCGATCCCCCTACGAGCAGTACTTC
TRBJ2-3	.	.	TRBV12-3/TRBV12-4	CASSSQLESTHTRQYF	TGTGCCAGCAGCTCTCAACTAGAAAGCACACACACACGGCAGTATTTT
TRBJ2-1	few	.	TRBV9	CASSGPSYNEQFF	TGTGCCAGCAGCGGACCCTCTTACAATGAGCAGTTCTTC
TRBJ1-2	.	.	TRBV7-8	CASSLVAIGPNYGYTF	TGTGCCAGCAGCTTAGTGGCCATCGGACCTAACTATGGCTACACCTTC
TRBJ2-2	.	.	TRBV27	CASPTQPGSGPGELFF	TGTGCCAGCCCTACTCAACCGGGATCAGGACCGGGGGAGCTGTTTTTT
TRBJ1-1	few	.	TRBV12-3/TRBV12-4	CASSLDGGSAEAFF	TGTGCCAGCAGTTTAGACGGAGGGTCCGCTGAAGCTTTCTTT
TRBJ2-2	many	.	TRBV12-3/TRBV12-4	CASSLISGNTGELFF	TGTGCCAGCAGTTTAATTTCTGGGAACACCGGGGAGCTGTTTTTT
TRBJ2-7	.	.	TRBV20-1	CSARGRRDFYEQYF	TGCAGTGCTAGAGGACGTCGGGACTTCTACGAGCAGTACTTC
TRBJ1-1	.	.	TRBV6-5	CASSYLGADEAFF	TGTGCCAGCAGTTACTTGGGGGCAGATGAAGCTTTCTTT
TRBJ1-3	.	.	TRBV6-1	CASRPAGSAGNTIYF	TGTGCCAGCAGACCAGCCGGGTCCGCTGGAAACACCATATATTTT
TRBJ2-2	few	.	TRBV30	CAWSVDGELFF	TGTGCCTGGAGTGTTGACGGGGAGCTGTTTTTT
TRBJ1-3	.	.	TRBV6-5	CASSYEPKNAGNTIYF	TGTGCCAGCAGTTACGAGCCGAAAAACGCGGGAAACACCATATATTTT
TRBJ2-1	many	.	TRBV12-3/TRBV12-4	CASSLAGAGGRQFF	TGTGCCAGCAGTTTAGCGGGGGCAGGGGGGAGGCAGTTCTTC
TRBJ2-2	few	.	TRBV4-1	CASSPTWPLNTGELFF	TGCGCCAGCAGCCCCACCTGGCCCCTGAACACCGGGGAGCTGTTTTTT
TRBJ2-7	few	.	TRBV20-1	CSASLGEGVGYEQYF	TGCAGTGCTAGCCTTGGAGAAGGGGTCGGCTACGAGCAGTACTTC
TRBJ1-5	.	.	TRBV20-1	CSATQGVGRQPQHF	TGCAGTGCTACCCAAGGGGTCGGTCGCCAGCCCCAGCATTTT
TRBJ1-1	.	TRBD1	TRBV20-1	CSARDLGQRRYTEAFF	TGCAGTGCTAGAGATCTGGGACAGCGAAGGTACACTGAAGCTTTCTTT
TRBJ1-5	.	.	TRBV6-1	CASSLSHTPSNQPQHF	TGTGCCAGCAGCCTCTCCCATACCCCTAGCAATCAGCCCCAGCATTTT
TRBJ1-1	.	.	TRBV12-3/TRBV12-4	CASSTGSLLMDTEAFF	TGTGCCAGCAGTACAGGGTCTTTACTGATGGACACTGAAGCTTTCTTT
TRBJ1-1	.	.	TRBV7-9	CASSPTMGKRNTEAFF	TGTGCCAGCAGCCCGACGATGGGCAAGAGGAACACTGAAGCTTTCTTT
TRBJ2-4	few	.	TRBV5-6	CASSLWGTLLAKNIQYF	TGTGCCAGCAGCTTGTGGGGGACACTGTTAGCCAAAAACATTCAGTACTTC
TRBJ2-5	.	.	TRBV20-1	CSASGREETQYF	TGCAGTGCTAGTGGCAGGGAAGAGACCCAGTACTTC
TRBJ2-7	.	.	TRBV4-1	CASSRVPRAGEQYF	TGCGCCAGCAGCCGAGTCCCCAGGGCAGGGGAGCAGTACTTC
TRBJ2-6	.	.	TRBV24-1	CATSGPGAPGANVLTF	TGTGCCACCAGTGGCCCGGGGGCGCCCGGGGCCAACGTCCTGACTTTC
TRBJ2-3	few	.	TRBV20-1	CSASGTGSTDTQYF	TGCAGTGCTAGTGGTACAGGGAGCACAGATACGCAGTATTTT
TRBJ1-1	.	.	TRBV30	CAWIKPLNTEAFF	TGTGCCTGGATAAAGCCCTTGAACACTGAAGCTTTCTTT
TRBJ1-1	.	.	TRBV9	CASSDGQPNTEAFF	TGTGCCAGCAGCGACGGACAGCCGAACACTGAAGCTTTCTTT
TRBJ2-3	.	.	TRBV3-1	CASSQGPGVVHTQYF	TGTGCCAGCAGCCAAGGGCCAGGGGTGGTTCATACGCAGTATTTT
TRBJ2-5	few	.	TRBV3-1	CASSRAELETQYF	TGTGCCAGCAGCCGCGCTGAATTAGAGACCCAGTACTTC
TRBJ2-1	few	.	TRBV6-1	CASSASQGPYNEQFF	TGTGCCAGCAGTGCCTCACAAGGCCCCTACAATGAGCAGTTCTTC
TRBJ2-1	.	.	TRBV6-5	CASSYSWRGDNEQFF	TGTGCCAGCAGTTACTCGTGGCGGGGCGACAATGAGCAGTTCTTC